The T cell receptor (beta chain) under discussion was sequenced for a study of cytomegalovirus exposure and HLA in healthy donors. The study, taken as a whole, reports: Researchers reported in a later analysis that a missense DCLRE1C variant was tied to TCR beta V- and J-gene trimming. By HLA locus, TCR association rates varied in a later analysis, with DRB1 showing the most and HLA-C the fewest. Approximately 160 TCR beta chains were listed as cytomegalovirus-associated.

With respect to this clone: Its matching antigen is unknown.

The study ran its PCR with 60 Vbeta and 13 Jbeta primers. Assay used: immunoSEQ multiplex PCR; TCRdb lists only in-frame clones, some missing. The sample shows hundreds of thousands of clones, almost 85% of them seen only once. The germline CDR1 and CDR2 sequences are SGHNT and YENEEA. The CDR3 is made up of 16 amino acids. V was pared by 1 base and J by 0 bases, with 10 bases between. This receptor was taken from a woman aged 40 to 50 in good health and CMV-seronegative. The chain carries TRBV11-3 and TRBJ2-1, with D hard to call. The specimen was PBMCs. The DNA for the CDR3 is TGTGCCAGCAGCTTAGGCCACTCGAGCTCCTACAATGAGCAGTTCTTC. Protein: CASSLGHSSSYNEQFF.